The 15 T cell receptor beta chains presented below share a single source sample, sequenced in a study of shared clonotypes between healthy human individuals. Sequenced by immunoSEQ multiplex PCR; TCRdb stores in-frame clones only, minus some. The table shows more than 2,000,000 clones, with more than 85% occurring only once. Sequencing was done on a sample of naive CD4+ T cells from PBMCs. This sample's subset: CD45RA+ positively selected. The receptors come from a man between 18 and 29 years old in good health. Some clones in this sample may be carry-over from other donors' samples.

V gene TRBV7-2 combines with J gene TRBJ2-5, with 7 bases fitting TRBD1. Unmatched junction bases numbered 9, after V lost 2 bases and J lost 3 bases. Germline values: CDR1 SGHTA, CDR2 FQGNSA. This CDR3 comprises 16 residues. CDR3 DNA: TGTGCCAGCAGCTTATTGGACAGGTGGGGAGAAGAGACCCAGTACTTC. Residues: CASSLLDRWGEETQYF.

The J gene is TRBJ1-2, the V gene TRBV6-5; D not certain. The CDR3 is 15 amino acids. V lost 2 bases to trimming and J lost 5 bases, with 15 bases between them. CDR1 and CDR2 (germline): MNHEY, SVGAGI. CDR3 DNA sequence: TGTGCCAGCAGTTACGGGTCGGCTGGATCTTATGGCTACACCTTC. It specifies CASSYGSAGSYGYTF.

This sequence joins TRBV6-6 and TRBJ2-1, with 10 bases matching TRBD2. CDR1 and CDR2 from the germline V gene are MNHNY and SVGAGI (reference sequence). Losses at the gene ends were 7 bases for V and 2 bases for J; bases not matched to a gene: 8. There are 16 residues in the CDR3. The DNA of the CDR3 is TGTGCCAGCATCTCTCAAGCGGGAGGGACCTACAATGAGCAGTTCTTC. It translates to CASISQAGGTYNEQFF.

This chain's CDR3 is CASSLTPGYETQYF. As DNA, the CDR3 is TGTGCCAGCAGCTTAACGCCGGGGTACGAGACCCAGTACTTC. The chain carries TRBV7-3 and TRBJ2-5; a possible D gene is TRBD2 (5 bases). The germline V and J ends were trimmed by 0 bases and 5 bases, with 10 bases remaining between them. The CDR3 totals 14 residues. In germline, CDR1 is SGHTA, CDR2 FQGTGA. Full variable domain (rest looked up from reference TRBV7-3 and TRBJ2-5): GAGVSQTPSNKVTEKGKYVELRCDPISGHTALYWYRQSLGQGPEFLIYFQGTGAADDSGLPNDRFFAVRPEGSVSTLKIQRTERGDSAVYLCASSLTPGYETQYFGPGTRLLVL.

The CDR3 DNA sequence: TGTGCCAGCCGAACCGGGGGGGGGTATGGCTACACCTTC. Amino acid sequence: CASRTGGGYGYTF. V usage is TRBV7-9 and J usage is TRBJ1-2; a possible D gene is TRBD1 (5 bases). The germline CDR1 and CDR2 sequences are SEHNR and FQNEAQ (reference sequence). Trimming took 8 bases from V and 5 from J, leaving 15 bases between them. The CDR3 has 13 amino acids.

This chain links TRBV18 with TRBJ2-6, with TRBD1 identical over 7 bases. V shed 4 bases, J shed 2 bases, and the junction held 2 bases outside the gene matches. CDR1 and CDR2 from the germline V gene are KGHSH and LQKENI. The CDR3 totals 15 residues. This CDR3 reads CASSQTGAGANVLTF. The CDR3 bases are TGTGCCAGCTCACAAACAGGGGCTGGGGCCAACGTCCTGACTTTC. Together with reference TRBV18 and TRBJ2-6, the CDR3 gives the full variable domain: NAGVMQNPRHLVRRRGQEARLRCSPMKGHSHVYWYRQLPEEGLKFMVYLQKENIIDESGMPKERFSAEFPKEGPSILRIQQVVRGDSAAYFCASSQTGAGANVLTFGAGSRLTVL.

This sequence joins TRBV18 and TRBJ2-5, with 7 bases fitting TRBD1. The CDR3 sequence is 15 residues long. Looked up from germline, CDR1 is KGHSH and CDR2 is LQKENI. V lost 3 bases to trimming and J lost 4 bases; unmatched junction nucleotides: 8. This CDR3 is CASSPATGVVETQYF. The CDR3 DNA is TGTGCCAGCTCACCTGCAACAGGGGTTGTAGAGACCCAGTACTTC.

This chain links TRBV5-1 with TRBJ1-2; perhaps TRBD1 as D (5 bases). Trimming shortened V by 4 bases and J by 4 bases, and 14 bases separated the two germline ends. This CDR3 has 14 amino acids. CDR1 SGHRS and CDR2 YFSETQ come from the germline V gene. The chain's CDR3 is CASSPATASYGYTF. CDR3 coding DNA: TGCGCCAGCAGCCCGGCGACAGCTTCCTATGGCTACACCTTC.

This clone was seen just once. The CDR3: CASSIVQNYGYTF. The CDR3 DNA sequence: TGTGCCAGTAGTATCGTCCAGAACTATGGCTACACCTTC. V gene TRBV19 combines with J gene TRBJ1-2; unclear D gene. V was trimmed by 3 bases and J by 2 bases, leaving 7 bases between them. Per germline, CDR1 LNHDA and CDR2 SQIVND (reference sequence). The CDR3 covers 13 residues. Filled out from reference TRBV19 and TRBJ1-2, the complete variable domain reads DGGITQSPKYLFRKEGQNVTLSCEQNLNHDAMYWYRQDPGQGLRLIYYSQIVNDFQKGDIAEGYSVSREKKESFPLTVTSAQKNPTAFYLCASSIVQNYGYTFGSGTRLTVV.

The V gene is TRBV4-2, the J gene TRBJ2-5; tentative D call: TRBD2 (5 bases). CDR1 is LGHNA, CDR2 YNFKEQ, per germline. The CDR3 totals 16 residues. V lost 1 base and J 5 bases, leaving 17 bases between the germline ends. The CDR3 sequence: CASSQVGAGPQETQYF. CDR3 DNA: TGTGCCAGCAGCCAAGTTGGTGCGGGCCCCCAGGAGACCCAGTACTTC.

The chain combines TRBV28 with TRBJ1-2, with 9 bases that match TRBD1. CDR1 MDHEN and CDR2 SYDVKM come from the germline V gene. Trimming cost V 6 bases and J 6 bases; bases outside gene matches: 8. The CDR3 consists of 14 residues. The CDR3 loop is CASSNWDRAHGYTF. The CDR3 nucleotides read TGTGCCAGCAGCAACTGGGACAGGGCCCATGGCTACACCTTC.

The chain carries TRBV28 and TRBJ2-3, with D unclear. This CDR3 is 15 amino acids long. CDR1 is MDHEN, CDR2 SYDVKM, per germline. Between the trimmed V and J ends, which lost 3 bases and 1 base, there was a span of 11 bases. CDR3 sequence: CASSLVTSGTDTQYF. The CDR3 nucleotides are TGTGCCAGCAGTTTGGTGACGAGCGGCACAGATACGCAGTATTTT.

This chain links TRBV18 with TRBJ1-5; D is possibly TRBD1 (5 bases). The CDR3 is 14 amino acids. Trimming shortened V by 4 bases and J by 5 bases, and 12 bases separated the two germline ends. From germline, CDR1 is KGHSH and CDR2 LQKENI. CDR3 DNA: TGTGCCAGCTCACTTCCCTTGACAGATCAGCCCCAGCATTTT. As protein: CASSLPLTDQPQHF.

Turning to this clone: Other DNA sequences in the same sample also yield this CDR3. The chain is built from TRBV7-9 and TRBJ1-2, with D unclear. V lost 1 base and J lost 8, with 8 bases in between. The CDR3 sequence is 12 residues long. The germline CDR1 and CDR2 sequences are SEHNR and FQNEAQ (reference sequence). The DNA of the CDR3 is TGTGCCAGCAGCTTAGTTGGCGGCGGCTACACCTTC. Translation: CASSLVGGGYTF.

The rearrangement links TRBV28 to TRBJ1-2, with TRBD1 matching over 10 bases. This CDR3 contains 20 residues. Germline CDR1 is MDHEN and CDR2 is SYDVKM. Losses at the gene ends were 4 bases for V and 2 bases for J; bases not matched to a gene: 19. CDR3 amino acids: CASSSLFFRGQGEVNYGYTF. CDR3 DNA: TGTGCCAGCAGTTCCCTTTTTTTCCGAGGACAGGGGGAGGTCAACTATGGCTACACCTTC.